This T cell receptor beta chain was captured by sequencing in a study of blood T cell repertoires in COVID-19. Turning to the study itself: There were acute and convalescent COVID-19 samples, and they came from the United States, Italy and Spain. Nucleic acid was either cDNA or gDNA, and it came from T cells, B-cell-depleted T cells, or PBMCs.

Libraries were prepared by immunoSEQ multiplex PCR; TCRdb keeps only in-frame clonotypes and omits some of them. The data show about 250,000 clones, 80% to 90% seen once. The CDR3 consists of 16 residues. Germline V lookup: CDR1 SGDLS, CDR2 YYNGEE. V lost 0 bases and J 7 bases, leaving 18 bases between the germline ends. Which cohort a participant joined came from the clinical history participants gave. Recovered Cohort 3 donors showed two negative PCRs, clearance, or symptom resolution. The receptor's source is a woman between 18 and 29 years old who had recovered from COVID-19. Sequenced material: PBMCs or T cells enriched from blood (not recorded which). The chain joins TRBV9 to TRBJ2-3; D might be TRBD2 (5 bases). This CDR3 is CASSVGAESRTNTQYF. The CDR3 DNA follows: TGTGCCAGCAGCGTAGGAGCGGAGAGCCGCACGAATACGCAGTATTTT.